This T cell receptor beta chain was sequenced for a study of T-cell reconstitution after alpha-beta-depleted transplantation in children. General study results and limits: TCRbeta diversity was high at day 60 in some patients (a result of surviving recipient T cells and thymic progenitors). Roughly two months post-transplant, alpha-beta T cells reportedly originated from several hundred graft clones that had expanded. Hyperexpanded clones declined; after one year, newly produced T cells mostly supplied diversity.

Unique molecular identifiers tagged the TCRbeta library. TCRdb used MiXCR to reprocess the PCR reads, holding one entry per CDR3 protein. In the table there are about 120,000 distinct CDR3 sequences, more than 20% of which are singletons. This clonotype was seen at least ten times. Its antigen is undetermined. Germline CDR1 and CDR2: DFQATT and SNEGSKA (reference sequence). V lost 3 bases to trimming and J lost 0 bases, with 18 bases between them. The CDR3 sequence is 17 residues long. The V gene is TRBV20-1, the J gene TRBJ2-4; D is perhaps TRBD2 (7 bases). The TCR was taken from a male patient aged 2 to 9 who had a stem cell transplant for chronic granulomatous disease, so the T cells may come from the graft donor. Sequenced material: PBMCs, mostly from graft donor cells, taken 180 days after TCRalphabeta/CD19-depleted stem cell transplant. Here the CDR3 reads CSASQQGGEVAKNIQYF. CDR3 nucleotides: TGCAGTGCTAGCCAACAGGGAGGGGAGGTAGCCAAAAACATTCAGTACTTC.